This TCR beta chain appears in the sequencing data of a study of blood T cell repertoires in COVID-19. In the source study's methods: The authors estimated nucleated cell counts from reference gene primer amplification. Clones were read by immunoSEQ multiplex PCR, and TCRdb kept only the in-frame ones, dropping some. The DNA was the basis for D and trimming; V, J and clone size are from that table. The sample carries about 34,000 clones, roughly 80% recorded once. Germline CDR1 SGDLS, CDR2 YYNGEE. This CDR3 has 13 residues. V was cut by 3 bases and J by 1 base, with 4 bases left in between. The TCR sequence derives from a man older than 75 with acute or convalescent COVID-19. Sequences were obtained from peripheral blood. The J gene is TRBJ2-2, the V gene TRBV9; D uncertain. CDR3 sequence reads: CASSALNTGELFF. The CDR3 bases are TGTGCCAGCAGCGCTCTGAACACCGGGGAGCTGTTTTTT.